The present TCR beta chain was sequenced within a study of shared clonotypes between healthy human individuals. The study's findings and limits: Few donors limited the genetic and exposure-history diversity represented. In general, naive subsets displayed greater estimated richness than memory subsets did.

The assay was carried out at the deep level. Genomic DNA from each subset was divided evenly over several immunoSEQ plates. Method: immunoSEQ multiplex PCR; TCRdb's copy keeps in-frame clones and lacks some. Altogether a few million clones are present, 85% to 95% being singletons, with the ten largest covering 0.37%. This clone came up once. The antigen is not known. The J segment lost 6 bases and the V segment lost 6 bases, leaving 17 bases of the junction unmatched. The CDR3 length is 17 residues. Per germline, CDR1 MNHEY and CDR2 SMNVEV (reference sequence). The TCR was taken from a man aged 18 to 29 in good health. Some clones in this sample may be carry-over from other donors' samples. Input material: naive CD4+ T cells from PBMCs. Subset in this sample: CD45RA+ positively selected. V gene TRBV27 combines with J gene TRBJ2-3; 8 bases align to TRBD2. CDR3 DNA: TGTGCCAGCAGACTCTCGGGAGGGCCGTTTATTCGGGATACGCAGTATTTT. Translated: CASRLSGGPFIRDTQYF.